The 26 T cell receptor beta chains below were found in one sample sequenced in a study of naive and memory T cell subsets. Four PCR rounds used nested alpha and beta constant region primers plus the SP2 primer. TCRdb reanalysed the 5' RACE reads using MiXCR and keeps one entry per CDR3 protein. The data hold more than 55,000 distinct CDR3 sequences, with approximately 8% observed a single time. TCR cDNA received a 3' ligated oligonucleotide that carried a UMI. These receptors were collected from a female donor in good health.

This clonotype is medium-sized. The J gene is TRBJ1-4, the V gene TRBV7-9; no clear D. CDR3 length: 16 amino acids. Germline lookup yields CDR1 SEHNR and CDR2 FQNEAQ (reference sequence). V lost 6 bases to trimming and J lost 0 bases, with 14 bases between them. The CDR3 DNA reads as TGTGCCAGCAGTTGGGGTCCAGGTACAACTAATGAAAAACTGTTTTTT. Translation gives CASSWGPGTTNEKLFF.

The V gene is TRBV9, the J gene TRBJ2-1; 9 bases are shared with TRBD2. With V trimmed by 4 bases and J by 10 bases, 12 bases remained unmatched. The CDR3 spans 15 residues. CDR1 SGDLS and CDR2 YYNGEE come from the germline V gene. CDR3 DNA: TGTGCCAGCAGCCCCATGGGGGGACTAGCACGCGAGCAGTTCTTC. Encoded protein: CASSPMGGLAREQFF. Full variable domain (outside the CDR3, taken from reference TRBV9 and TRBJ2-1): DSGVTQTPKHLITATGQRVTLRCSPRSGDLSVYWYQQSLDQGLQFLIQYYNGEERAKGNILERFSAQQFPDLHSELNLSSLELGDSALYFCASSPMGGLAREQFFGPGTRLTVL.

J is TRBJ2-5 and V is TRBV7-3, with TRBD1 as a possible D gene (6 bases). The CDR3 totals 13 residues. Germline CDR1 is SGHTA and CDR2 is FQGTGA. The germline V and J ends were trimmed by 4 bases and 2 bases, with 8 bases remaining between them. CDR3 region: CASSSGQQETQYF. CDR3 nucleotides: TGTGCCAGCAGCTCCGGACAGCAAGAGACCCAGTACTTC.

This clonotype was seen at least ten times. J is TRBJ1-2 and V is TRBV30, with D perhaps matching TRBD1 (5 bases). V gave up 2 bases and J gave up 4 bases, with 11 bases separating them. CDR1 is GTSNPN and CDR2 is SVGIG in the germline V gene (reference sequence). The CDR3 contains 13 residues. For the CDR3, the DNA is TGTGCCTGGAGTATATTGGGGGTCTATGGCTACACCTTC. Encoded protein: CAWSILGVYGYTF.

This clonotype has only a few counts. The chain uses TRBV12-3 or TRBV12-4 and TRBJ2-6; D uncertain. This CDR3 comprises 15 residues. Between the trimmed V and J ends, which lost 8 bases and 2 bases, there was a span of 13 bases. As DNA, the CDR3 is TGTGCCAGCCGACTGCAGATAACTGGGGCCAACGTCCTGACTTTC. Translation: CASRLQITGANVLTF.

This clonotype was picked up many times. The chain carries TRBV3-1 and TRBJ2-5; either TRBD1 or TRBD2 may fit D (5 bases each). V lost 0 bases and J lost 9, with 26 bases in between. Germline V gene data show CDR1 as LGHDT and CDR2 as YNNKEL (reference sequence). CDR3 size: 18 residues. In nucleotides, the CDR3 is TGTGCCAGCAGCCAAGAGATTGGGACCGCGTCACCAAGATGGCCCCAGTACTTC. Amino acid sequence: CASSQEIGTASPRWPQYF.

The CDR3 coding sequence is TGTGCCAGCAGCCCGGACAGGGCTGGCTACACCTTC. Translating gives CASSPDRAGYTF. V usage is TRBV7-2 and J usage is TRBJ1-2; 8 bases are shared with TRBD1. CDR3 size: 12 residues. Germline-derived CDR1 and CDR2 are SGHTA and FQGNSA. The junction had 3 bases not matched to a gene; V was cut back by 5 bases and J by 7 bases.

This clonotype was found a few times. The rearrangement uses TRBV19 and TRBJ2-7; TRBD1 might be the D (5 bases). V was trimmed by 5 bases and J by 3 bases, leaving 14 bases between them. The germline V gene encodes CDR1 LNHDA and CDR2 SQIVND (reference sequence). CDR3 length: 14 amino acids. Here the CDR3 DNA reads TGTGCCAGTAGTCCGCAAGACAGTCTCTACGAGCAGTACTTC. Translation gives CASSPQDSLYEQYF.

This chain's CDR3 is CASSIFQQAVNTEAFF. CDR3 nucleotides: TGCGCCAGCAGCATCTTCCAACAGGCAGTGAACACTGAAGCTTTCTTT. The V call is TRBV5-1, the J call TRBJ1-1, with TRBD1 as a possible D gene (5 bases). Trimming cost V 4 bases and J 0 bases, with 16 bases left between them. CDR3 length: 16 residues. Germline lookup yields CDR1 SGHRS and CDR2 YFSETQ.

This clonotype has ten or more counts. The V and J genes are TRBV5-1 and TRBJ1-3; weak D call: TRBD1 (5 bases). Germline V gene lookup returns CDR1 SGHRS and CDR2 YFSETQ. With 3 bases removed from V and 0 bases from J, the gap between germline ends came to 13 bases. CDR3 size: 16 residues. CDR3 sequence: CASSSWGSDSGNTIYF. DNA of the CDR3: TGCGCCAGCAGCTCGTGGGGCTCCGACTCTGGAAACACCATATATTTT.

The chain joins TRBV5-1 to TRBJ2-1, with 7 nucleotides matching TRBD2. The CDR3 consists of 13 residues. The junction had 6 bases not matched to a gene; V was cut back by 4 bases and J by 8 bases. Germline CDR1 SGHRS, CDR2 YFSETQ. Here the CDR3 DNA reads TGCGCCAGCAGCCCGCGGGGGATCGATGAGCAGTTCTTC. Amino acids: CASSPRGIDEQFF. The full variable domain, its missing parts supplied by reference TRBV5-1 and TRBJ2-1, is KAGVTQTPRYLIKTRGQQVTLSCSPISGHRSVSWYQQTPGQGLQFLFEYFSETQRNKGNFPGRFSGRQFSNSRSEMNVSTLELGDSALYLCASSPRGIDEQFFGPGTRLTVL.

This clonotype was recorded many times. The chain joins TRBV6-6 to TRBJ2-2, with D possibly matching TRBD1 (5 bases). Germline assignment: CDR1 MNHNY and CDR2 SVGAGI (reference sequence). Trimming shortened V by 2 bases and J by 0 bases, and 7 bases separated the two germline ends. This CDR3 contains 15 residues. The CDR3 DNA sequence: TGTGCCAGCAGTTACGGCAGGGCGAACACCGGGGAGCTGTTTTTT. The encoded protein is CASSYGRANTGELFF.

This sequence joins TRBV6-2 or TRBV6-3 and TRBJ1-1; possibly TRBD1 for D (6 bases). CDR1 MNHEY and CDR2 SVGEGT come from the germline V gene. Trimming removed 2 bases at V and 5 bases at J, with 15 bases between. CDR3 length: 15 residues. The DNA of the CDR3 is TGTGCCAGCAGTTACCCCACGGGGAGGGGGACTGAAGCTTTCTTT. This gives the protein CASSYPTGRGTEAFF.

This clonotype turned up a few times. The rearrangement links TRBV5-1 to TRBJ2-2, with 7 positions matching TRBD2. The CDR3 is made up of 13 amino acids. Germline V gives CDR1 SGHRS, CDR2 YFSETQ. With V trimmed by 4 bases and J by 3 bases, 0 bases remained unmatched. As DNA, the CDR3 is TGCGCCAGCAGCCGGGGGGACACCGGGGAGCTGTTTTTT. This translates into CASSRGDTGELFF.

V gene TRBV6-5 combines with J gene TRBJ2-5; TRBD1 is a possible D gene (6 bases). The CDR3 spans 16 residues. The germline V gene has CDR1 MNHEY and CDR2 SVGAGI. Trimming pared 0 bases from V and 4 bases from J, leaving 15 bases between. The CDR3 region has the DNA TGTGCCAGCAGTTACTCTTACAGGGATCCCCCAGAGACCCAGTACTTC. This translates into CASSYSYRDPPETQYF.

This clonotype was recorded many times. CDR3 loop: CASQRGLTTDTQYF. Here the CDR3 DNA reads TGTGCCAGCCAGAGAGGGTTAACAACAGATACGCAGTATTTT. This chain joins TRBV6-2 or TRBV6-3 and TRBJ2-3, with D possibly being TRBD2 (5 bases). This CDR3 is built from 14 residues. The ends were cut back, 8 bases at V and 3 bases at J, with 15 bases in the middle. Per germline, CDR1 MNHEY and CDR2 SVGEGT.

This clonotype has ten or more counts. The V call is TRBV10-3, the J call TRBJ1-1, with D tentatively TRBD1 (5 bases). From germline, CDR1 is ENHRY and CDR2 SYGVKD. The CDR3 consists of 15 residues. V was trimmed by 3 bases and J by 3 bases, leaving 14 bases between them. CDR3 residues: CAISESWDSDTEAFF. CDR3 nucleotides: TGTGCCATCAGTGAAAGTTGGGACTCTGACACTGAAGCTTTCTTT.

At least ten counts were recorded for this clonotype. The chain couples TRBV18 to TRBJ1-2; D not certain. Germline CDR1 is KGHSH and CDR2 is LQKENI. Trimming cost V 0 bases and J 5 bases, with 7 bases left between them. This CDR3 has 13 residues. The CDR3 DNA is TGTGCCAGCTCACCACCAGCGTTGTATGGCTACACCTTC. Protein product: CASSPPALYGYTF.

This clonotype has a handful of counts. The CDR3 spells CASSLTGTGEQFF. Written as DNA, the CDR3 is TGTGCCAGCAGTTTAACTGGTACGGGGGAGCAGTTCTTC. The chain combines TRBV12-3 or TRBV12-4 with TRBJ2-1; TRBD2 might be the D (5 bases). V shed 2 bases and J shed 10 bases, with 12 bases lying between them. The CDR3 sequence is 13 residues long.

This clonotype showed up many times. The chain has TRBV29-1 and TRBJ1-1, with D possibly being TRBD1 (5 bases). Per germline, CDR1 SQVTM and CDR2 ANQGSEA. The CDR3 has 14 residues. Trimming took 4 bases from V and 2 from J, leaving 14 bases between them. The DNA for the CDR3 is TGCAGCGTTGCGGAGGGGTTGAGCAACACTGAAGCTTTCTTT. Translated, it gives CSVAEGLSNTEAFF.

The V gene is TRBV2, the J gene TRBJ1-5; tentative D call: TRBD1 (5 bases). Between the trimmed V and J ends, which lost 2 bases and 5 bases, there was a span of 13 bases. The CDR3 extends over 15 amino acids. CDR1 is SNHLY and CDR2 is FYNNEI in the germline V gene. CDR3 protein: CASSEWRGRDQPQHF. Here the CDR3 DNA reads TGTGCCAGCAGTGAATGGCGGGGCAGGGATCAGCCCCAGCATTTT.

The table lists this clonotype with many counts. The chain links TRBV29-1 to TRBJ1-3; the D is unclear. Trimming cost V 6 bases and J 2 bases, with 5 bases left between them. The CDR3 totals 11 residues. Germline CDR1 is SQVTM and CDR2 is ANQGSEA. CDR3 region: CSVGTGNTIYF. The CDR3 region has the DNA TGCAGCGTCGGAACTGGAAACACCATATATTTT.

The V and J genes are TRBV10-2 and TRBJ1-3, with D maybe TRBD1 (5 bases). V was pared by 3 bases and J by 0 bases, with 15 bases between. CDR1 is WSHSY and CDR2 is SAAADI in the germline V gene. The CDR3 consists of 17 residues. CDR3 sequence: CASSDLRTGFSGNTIYF. The CDR3 nucleotides read TGCGCCAGCAGTGACTTGAGAACAGGTTTCTCTGGAAACACCATATATTTT.

This clonotype was detected many times. This chain links TRBV28 with TRBJ1-1; D gene unclear. Germline CDR1 and CDR2: MDHEN and SYDVKM. CDR3 size: 11 residues. The V gene lost 2 bases and the J gene lost 8 bases, with 6 bases spanning the gap. Written as DNA, the CDR3 is TGTGCCAGCAGTTTAAGAGCGGAAGCTTTCTTT. Protein: CASSLRAEAFF.

This clonotype was observed many times. The rearrangement joins TRBV4-3 to TRBJ1-1, with D tentatively TRBD1 (5 bases). Germline lookup yields CDR1 LGHNA and CDR2 YSLEER. The CDR3 has 15 residues. The V end was cut by 3 bases, the J end by 0 bases, with 11 bases between. The CDR3 protein is CASSQGLTMNTEAFF. In DNA, the CDR3 is TGCGCCAGCAGCCAGGGACTGACCATGAACACTGAAGCTTTCTTT.

This clonotype showed up just a few times. This chain uses TRBV20-1 with TRBJ2-3, with D perhaps matching TRBD1 or TRBD2 (5 bases each). The CDR3 consists of 13 residues. Germline assignment: CDR1 DFQATT and CDR2 SNEGSKA (reference sequence). Trimming pared 3 bases from V and 2 bases from J, leaving 9 bases between. The CDR3 DNA is TGCAGTGCTAGCGGGGCCAACACAGATACGCAGTATTTT. This codes for CSASGANTDTQYF.